Listed below are T cell receptor beta chains from one sample, sequenced in a study of T cell changes during pregnancy in multiple sclerosis. TCRdb's copy holds only in-frame clones and misses some; the assay was immunoSEQ multiplex PCR. The data contain about 40,000 clones, less than 90% of them singletons. The sequencing used CD4+ T cells from peripheral blood mononuclear cells, collected in the second trimester of pregnancy. These receptors all stem from a female donor with multiple sclerosis, enrolled in a pregnancy study. The CDR3 runs from the conserved cysteine through the conserved F or W. D genes are given only for firm matches. Only some rows state a clone size, as once, few, many or a class for expanded clones.

CDR3aa	CDR3nt	v_gene	abundance	j_gene	d_gene
CASSRIFTGSYGYTF	TGTGCCAGCAGCAGGATATTTACAGGTTCCTATGGCTACACCTTC	TRBV6-5	few	TRBJ1-2	.
CVSSLVGGRGEKLFF	TGTGTCAGCAGCTTAGTGGGGGGAAGGGGCGAAAAACTGTTTTTT	TRBV7-2	once	TRBJ1-4	.
CASSEGLAVYEQYF	TGTGCCAGCAGTGAAGGACTAGCGGTCTACGAGCAGTACTTC	TRBV6-1	.	TRBJ2-7	TRBD2
CASRNSGSSYEQYF	TGTGCCAGCAGGAATAGCGGGAGTTCCTACGAGCAGTACTTC	TRBV14	.	TRBJ2-7	TRBD2
CASSEAGEVYGYTF	TGTGCCAGCAGTGAAGCAGGGGAAGTCTATGGCTACACCTTC	TRBV6-1	.	TRBJ1-2	.
CASKQRVGGYTF	TGTGCCAGCAAACAGAGGGTTGGGGGCTACACCTTC	TRBV28	once	TRBJ1-2	.
CASRFGYEQYF	TGTGCCAGCAGATTCGGGTACGAGCAGTACTTC	TRBV6-6	.	TRBJ2-7	.
CASSLGVSPDTQYF	TGCGCCAGCAGCTTGGGAGTATCCCCGGATACGCAGTATTTT	TRBV5-1	once	TRBJ2-3	.
CASSFTSLTGELFF	TGTGCCAGCAGTTTTACTAGCCTCACCGGGGAGCTGTTTTTT	TRBV27	.	TRBJ2-2	.
CASSWTLNPGGSTDTQYF	TGCGCCAGCAGCTGGACCTTGAACCCGGGAGGCAGCACAGATACGCAGTATTTT	TRBV5-1	once	TRBJ2-3	TRBD2
CARSLGGDSNQPQHF	TGTGCCAGAAGCTTGGGAGGAGATAGCAATCAGCCCCAGCATTTT	TRBV5-3	.	TRBJ1-5	.
CASSLSPGTVGGYGYTF	TGTGCCAGCAGTTTATCCCCCGGGACAGTGGGGGGTTATGGCTACACCTTC	TRBV28	.	TRBJ1-2	TRBD1
CASSLEQGVDTQYF	TGTGCCAGCAGCTTAGAACAGGGGGTAGATACGCAGTATTTT	TRBV11-2	.	TRBJ2-3	TRBD1
CASSLPTSRAYEQYF	TGTGCCAGCAGTTTACCGACTAGTCGGGCCTACGAGCAGTACTTC	TRBV28	.	TRBJ2-7	.
CASSLGGGAGTDTQYF	TGCGCCAGCAGCTTGGGAGGGGGCGCGGGGACAGATACGCAGTATTTT	TRBV5-1	.	TRBJ2-3	.
CASSDRFYEQYF	TGTGCCAGCAGCGACAGATTCTACGAGCAGTACTTC	TRBV28	.	TRBJ2-7	.
CASSHGASGRRGETQYF	TGTGCCAGCAGCCATGGGGCTAGCGGGAGGAGAGGGGAGACCCAGTACTTC	TRBV5-4	.	TRBJ2-5	TRBD2
CASSSRGDSGRWYEQYF	TGCGCCAGCAGCTCTCGAGGGGATAGCGGGAGATGGTACGAGCAGTACTTC	TRBV5-1	.	TRBJ2-7	TRBD2
CASSFGVSGNTIYF	TGTGCCAGCAGCTTCGGAGTCTCTGGAAACACCATATATTTT	TRBV7-9	.	TRBJ1-3	.
CASSVGPRGGRVHNEQFF	TGTGCCAGCAGCGTAGGGCCCCGGGGCGGGAGGGTCCACAATGAGCAGTTCTTC	TRBV9	.	TRBJ2-1	TRBD2
CASGGGALNTEAFF	TGTGCCAGCGGAGGGGGGGCTCTGAACACTGAAGCTTTCTTT	TRBV28	.	TRBJ1-1	.
CASSSREARYEQYF	TGTGCCAGCAGCTCCCGGGAGGCACGCTACGAGCAGTACTTC	TRBV7-8	.	TRBJ2-7	TRBD2
CASSPYYTGELFF	TGTGCCAGCAGTCCGTACTACACCGGGGAGCTGTTTTTT	TRBV11-3	.	TRBJ2-2	.
CASTPEGGRNTEAFF	TGTGCCAGCACCCCGGAGGGCGGTCGGAACACTGAAGCTTTCTTT	TRBV27	.	TRBJ1-1	.
CASSLDRQGPEKLFF	TGCGCCAGCAGCCTGGACCGACAGGGCCCTGAAAAACTGTTTTTT	TRBV5-1	.	TRBJ1-4	TRBD1
CASSPPIARKTQYF	TGTGCCAGCTCACCACCTATAGCGAGGAAGACCCAGTACTTC	TRBV18	.	TRBJ2-5	.
CASSQDVAGSSTDTQYF	TGTGCCAGCAGCCAAGATGTGGCGGGGTCTAGCACAGATACGCAGTATTTT	TRBV4-2	.	TRBJ2-3	.
CASSLWTGDQPQHF	TGTGCCAGCAGCCTCTGGACGGGGGATCAGCCCCAGCATTTT	TRBV7-2	.	TRBJ1-5	.
CAISDRPQREADTQYF	TGTGCCATCAGTGATCGGCCGCAGCGGGAGGCAGATACGCAGTATTTT	TRBV10-3	.	TRBJ2-3	TRBD2
CSVGPGSYNEQFF	TGCAGCGTTGGCCCGGGTTCCTACAATGAGCAGTTCTTC	TRBV29-1	few	TRBJ2-1	.
CATKIAGTSGRQVSNTQYF	TGTGCCACCAAAATTGCCGGGACTAGCGGGAGGCAGGTGTCTAATACGCAGTATTTT	TRBV27	.	TRBJ2-3	TRBD2
CSSRGSGSSAGELFF	TGCAGCTCCCGAGGAAGCGGGAGTTCCGCCGGGGAGCTGTTTTTT	TRBV29-1	.	TRBJ2-2	TRBD2
CAISELRDRSEQYF	TGTGCCATCAGTGAGTTAAGGGACAGGTCCGAGCAGTACTTC	TRBV10-3	.	TRBJ2-7	TRBD1
CASSIGREFEQYF	TGTGCCAGTAGTATCGGGAGGGAGTTCGAGCAGTACTTC	TRBV19	.	TRBJ2-7	TRBD2
CASSMGGNTDTQYF	TGTGCCAGTAGTATGGGGGGAAACACAGATACGCAGTATTTT	TRBV19	.	TRBJ2-3	.
CASYRHNGYTF	TGTGCCAGCTACAGGCACAATGGCTACACCTTC	TRBV6-1	.	TRBJ1-2	.
CASSSRDRDRNYGYTF	TGTGCCAGCAGCTCCCGGGACAGGGATCGTAACTATGGCTACACCTTC	TRBV7-2	.	TRBJ1-2	TRBD1
CASSWELQSDTQYF	TGTGCCAGCAGTTGGGAGCTACAGTCAGATACGCAGTATTTT	TRBV6-1	few	TRBJ2-3	.
CASSKVSIYGYTF	TGTGCCAGCAGCAAAGTCAGTATCTATGGCTACACCTTC	TRBV21-1	few	TRBJ1-2	.
CASTPGLATYNEQFF	TGTGCCAGCACCCCCGGACTAGCGACTTACAATGAGCAGTTCTTC	TRBV11-2	.	TRBJ2-1	TRBD2
CASSLQSRAGANVLTF	TGTGCCAGCAGTTTACAATCCAGGGCTGGGGCCAACGTCCTGACTTTC	TRBV28	once	TRBJ2-6	.
CASSEARIAAGGTQYF	TGTGCCAGCAGTGAAGCGCGTATAGCCGCGGGAGGAACCCAGTACTTC	TRBV2	.	TRBJ2-5	TRBD2
CASSVGDREQETQYF	TGTGCCAGCAGCGTAGGCGACAGGGAACAAGAGACCCAGTACTTC	TRBV9	.	TRBJ2-5	TRBD1
CAWSGSGAGTTGANVLTF	TGTGCCTGGAGTGGATCGGGAGCCGGGACCACTGGGGCCAACGTCCTGACTTTC	TRBV30	.	TRBJ2-6	.
CASSEVPWQGRETQYF	TGTGCCAGCAGTGAGGTCCCTTGGCAGGGCCGGGAGACCCAGTACTTC	TRBV6-1	.	TRBJ2-5	.
CASSRGQKETQYF	TGTGCCAGCAGCCGCGGACAGAAAGAGACCCAGTACTTC	TRBV2	.	TRBJ2-5	.
CASSPRPAGTSYEQYF	TGTGCCAGCAGCCCTCGTCCGGCGGGGACCTCCTACGAGCAGTACTTC	TRBV5-5	once	TRBJ2-7	.
CASRLQTASSYEQYF	TGTGCCAGCAGACTTCAGACAGCCTCATCCTACGAGCAGTACTTC	TRBV6-1	.	TRBJ2-7	.
CASSLIDTALRDTQYF	TGTGCCAGCAGCCTCATTGACACCGCTCTCAGGGATACGCAGTATTTT	TRBV5-8	.	TRBJ2-3	.